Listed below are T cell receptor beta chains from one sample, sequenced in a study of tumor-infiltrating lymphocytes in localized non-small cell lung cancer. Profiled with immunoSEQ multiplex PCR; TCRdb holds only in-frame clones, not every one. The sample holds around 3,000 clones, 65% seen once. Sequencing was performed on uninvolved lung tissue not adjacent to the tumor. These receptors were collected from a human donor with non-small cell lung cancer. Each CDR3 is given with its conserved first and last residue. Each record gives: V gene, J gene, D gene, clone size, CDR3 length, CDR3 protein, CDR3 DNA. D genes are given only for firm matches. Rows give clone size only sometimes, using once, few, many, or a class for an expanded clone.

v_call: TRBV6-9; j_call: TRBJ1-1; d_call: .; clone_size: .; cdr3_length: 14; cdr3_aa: CASTLTGYRTEAFF; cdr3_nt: TGTGCCAGCACCTTGACAGGTTATCGCACTGAAGCTTTCTTT
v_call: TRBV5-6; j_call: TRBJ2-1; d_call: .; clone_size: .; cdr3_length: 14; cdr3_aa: CASSLYYGGNEQFF; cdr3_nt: TGTGCCAGCAGCTTGTATTATGGTGGAAATGAGCAGTTCTTC
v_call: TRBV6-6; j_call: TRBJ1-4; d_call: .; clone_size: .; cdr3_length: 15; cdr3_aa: CASSYSDTTNEKLFF; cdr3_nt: TGTGCCAGCAGTTACTCAGATACAACTAATGAAAAACTGTTTTTT
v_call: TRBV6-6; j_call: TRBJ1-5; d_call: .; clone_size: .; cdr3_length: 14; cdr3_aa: CATWTANSNQPQHF; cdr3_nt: TGTGCCACCTGGACAGCAAATAGCAATCAGCCCCAGCATTTT
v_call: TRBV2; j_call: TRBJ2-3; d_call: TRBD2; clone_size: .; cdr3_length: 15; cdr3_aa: CASSATLAGTNTQYF; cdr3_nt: TGTGCCAGCAGCGCCACACTAGCGGGGACGAATACGCAGTATTTT
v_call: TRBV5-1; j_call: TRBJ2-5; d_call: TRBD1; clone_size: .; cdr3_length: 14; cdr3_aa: CASSLGQGRGTQYF; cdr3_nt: TGCGCCAGCAGCTTGGGACAGGGAAGGGGGACCCAGTACTTC
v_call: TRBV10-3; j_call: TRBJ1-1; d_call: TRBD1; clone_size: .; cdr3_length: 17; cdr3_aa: CAISESTGAQMNTEAFF; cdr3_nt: TGTGCCATCAGTGAGTCAACAGGGGCCCAGATGAACACTGAAGCTTTCTTT
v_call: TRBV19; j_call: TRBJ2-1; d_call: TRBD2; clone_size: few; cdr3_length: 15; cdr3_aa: CASSITSGAYNEQFF; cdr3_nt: TGTGCCAGTAGTATCACTAGCGGGGCCTACAATGAGCAGTTCTTC
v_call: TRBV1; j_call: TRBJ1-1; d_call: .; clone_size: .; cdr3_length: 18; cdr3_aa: CTSIKRGITRTGRAEAFF; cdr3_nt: TGCACCAGCATCAAAAGGGGGATCACCCGGACAGGGCGGGCTGAAGCTTTCTTT
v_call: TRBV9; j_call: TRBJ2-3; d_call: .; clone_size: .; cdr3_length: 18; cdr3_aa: CASSGLSGRGGAIDTQYF; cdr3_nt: TGTGCCAGCAGCGGACTCTCGGGTCGAGGGGGGGCCATAGATACGCAGTATTTT
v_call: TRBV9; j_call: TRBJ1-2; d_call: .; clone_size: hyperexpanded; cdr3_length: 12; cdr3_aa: CASSVAEGSPTF; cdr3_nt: .
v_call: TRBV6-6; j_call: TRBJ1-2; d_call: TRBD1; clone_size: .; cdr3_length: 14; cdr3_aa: CASSSGTVNYGYTF; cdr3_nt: TGTGCCAGCAGCTCCGGGACAGTTAACTATGGCTACACCTTC
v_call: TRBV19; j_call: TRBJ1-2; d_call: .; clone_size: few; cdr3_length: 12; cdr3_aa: CASSISVYGYTF; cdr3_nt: TGTGCCAGTAGTATCTCGGTGTATGGCTACACCTTC
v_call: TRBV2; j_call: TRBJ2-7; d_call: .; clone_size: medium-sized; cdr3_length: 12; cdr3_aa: CASSGARGWQYF; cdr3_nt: TGTGCCAGCAGTGGGGCCAGGGGTTGGCAGTACTTC
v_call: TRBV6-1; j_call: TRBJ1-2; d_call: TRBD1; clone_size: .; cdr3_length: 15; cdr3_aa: CASRSGQGGDYGYTF; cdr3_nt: TGTGCCAGCAGGTCTGGACAGGGGGGTGACTATGGCTACACCTTC
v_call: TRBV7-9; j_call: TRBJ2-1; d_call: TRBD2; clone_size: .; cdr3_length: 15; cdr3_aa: CASSLSGAVYNEQFF; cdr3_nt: TGTGCCAGCAGCTTAAGCGGGGCAGTTTACAATGAGCAGTTCTTC
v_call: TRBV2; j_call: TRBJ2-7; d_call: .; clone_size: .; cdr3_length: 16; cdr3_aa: CASSAPTGEGTYEQYF; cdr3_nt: TGTGCCAGCAGTGCCCCGACAGGGGAGGGAACCTACGAGCAGTACTTC
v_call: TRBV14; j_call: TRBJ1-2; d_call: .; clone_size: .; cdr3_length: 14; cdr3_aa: CASSQDQGHYGYTF; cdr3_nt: TGTGCCAGCAGCCAAGACCAGGGGCACTATGGCTACACCTTC
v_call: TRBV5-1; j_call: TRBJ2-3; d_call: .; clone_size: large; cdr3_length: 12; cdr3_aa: CASSLGEHPQYF; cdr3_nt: TGCGCCAGCAGCTTGGGAGAGCACCCGCAGTATTTT
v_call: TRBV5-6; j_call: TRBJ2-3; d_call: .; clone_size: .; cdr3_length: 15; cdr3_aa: CASSFPMSGGDTQYF; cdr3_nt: TGTGCCAGCAGCTTCCCTATGAGCGGTGGAGATACGCAGTATTTT
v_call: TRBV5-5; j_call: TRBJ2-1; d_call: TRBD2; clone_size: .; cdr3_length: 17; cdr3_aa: CASSLRLAGGPYNEQFF; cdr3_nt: TGTGCCAGCAGCCTCAGACTAGCGGGAGGCCCCTACAATGAGCAGTTCTTC
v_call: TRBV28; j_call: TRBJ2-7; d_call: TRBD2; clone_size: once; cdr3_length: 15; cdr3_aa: CASSYRGGGSYEQYF; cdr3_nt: TGTGCCAGCAGTTACCGCGGGGGGGGATCCTACGAGCAGTACTTC
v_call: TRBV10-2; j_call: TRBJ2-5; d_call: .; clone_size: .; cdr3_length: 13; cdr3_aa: CASGAGLGETQYF; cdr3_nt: TGCGCCAGCGGGGCCGGCCTCGGAGAGACCCAGTACTTC
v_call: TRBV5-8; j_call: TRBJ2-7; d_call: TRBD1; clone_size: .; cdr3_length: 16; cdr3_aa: CASSQDLAGGSYEQYF; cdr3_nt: TGCGCCAGCAGCCAAGACTTGGCAGGGGGTTCCTACGAGCAGTACTTC
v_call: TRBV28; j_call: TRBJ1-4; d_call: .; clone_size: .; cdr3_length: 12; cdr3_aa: CASTGQRGKLFF; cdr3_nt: TGTGCCAGCACCGGGCAGCGGGGAAAACTGTTTTTT
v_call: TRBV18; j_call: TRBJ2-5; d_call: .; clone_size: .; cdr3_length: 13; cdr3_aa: CASSLKVLETQYF; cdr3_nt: TGTGCCAGCTCCCTCAAGGTCCTAGAGACCCAGTACTTC
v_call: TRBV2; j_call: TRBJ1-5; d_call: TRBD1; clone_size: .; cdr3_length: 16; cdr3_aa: CASSEGQGQGNQPQHF; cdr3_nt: TGTGCCAGCAGTGAAGGTCAGGGACAGGGCAATCAGCCCCAGCATTTT
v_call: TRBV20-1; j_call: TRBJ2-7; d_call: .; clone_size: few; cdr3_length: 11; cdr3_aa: CSARLSYEQYF; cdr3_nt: TGCAGTGCTCGCCTCAGCTACGAGCAGTACTTC
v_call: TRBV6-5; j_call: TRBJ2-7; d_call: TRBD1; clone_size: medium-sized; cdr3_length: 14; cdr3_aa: CASSLTGVAYEQYF; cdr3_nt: TGTGCCAGCAGTTTAACAGGGGTTGCCTACGAGCAGTACTTC
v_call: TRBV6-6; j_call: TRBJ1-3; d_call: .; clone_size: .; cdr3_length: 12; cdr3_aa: CASTISGNTIYF; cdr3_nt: TGTGCCAGCACAATCTCTGGAAACACCATATATTTT
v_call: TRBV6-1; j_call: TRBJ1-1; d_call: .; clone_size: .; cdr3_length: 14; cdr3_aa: CATPDTPGGTEAFF; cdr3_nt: TGTGCCACCCCGGATACCCCCGGAGGGACTGAAGCTTTCTTT
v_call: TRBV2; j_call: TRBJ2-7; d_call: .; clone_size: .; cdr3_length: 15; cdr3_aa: CASSLYLDGPYEQYF; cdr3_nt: TGTGCCAGCAGTTTATACCTGGACGGACCCTACGAGCAGTACTTC
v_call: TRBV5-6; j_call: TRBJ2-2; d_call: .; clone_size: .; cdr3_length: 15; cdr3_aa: CASSFRGRNTGELFF; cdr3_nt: TGTGCCAGCAGCTTTCGCGGTCGAAACACCGGGGAGCTGTTTTTT
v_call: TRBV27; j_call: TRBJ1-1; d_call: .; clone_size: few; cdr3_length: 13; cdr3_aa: CASSLQMNTEAFF; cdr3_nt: TGTGCCAGCAGTTTACAGATGAACACTGAAGCTTTCTTT
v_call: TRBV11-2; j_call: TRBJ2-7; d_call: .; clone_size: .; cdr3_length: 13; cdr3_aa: CASIQSPGNEQYF; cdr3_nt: TGTGCCAGCATACAAAGTCCCGGGAACGAGCAGTACTTC
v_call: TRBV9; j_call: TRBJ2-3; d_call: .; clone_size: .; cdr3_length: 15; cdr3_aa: CASSVGRGSTDTQYF; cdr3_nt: TGTGCCAGCAGCGTAGGACGGGGGAGCACAGATACGCAGTATTTT
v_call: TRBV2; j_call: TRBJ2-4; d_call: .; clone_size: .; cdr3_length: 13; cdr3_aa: CAGWAGPTNIQYF; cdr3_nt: TGTGCCGGTTGGGCAGGGCCGACAAACATTCAGTACTTC
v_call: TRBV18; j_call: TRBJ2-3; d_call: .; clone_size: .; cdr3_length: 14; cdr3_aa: CASSPLQFTDTQYF; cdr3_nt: TGTGCCAGCTCACCTTTACAGTTCACAGATACGCAGTATTTT
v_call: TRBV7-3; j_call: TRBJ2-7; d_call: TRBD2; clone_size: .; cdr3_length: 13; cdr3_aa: CASSYGLAAEQYF; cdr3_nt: TGTGCCAGCAGCTACGGACTAGCGGCCGAGCAGTACTTC
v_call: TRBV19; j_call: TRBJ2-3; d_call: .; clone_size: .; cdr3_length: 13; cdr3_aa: CASSIQSTDTQYF; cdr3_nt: TGTGCCAGTAGTATCCAAAGCACAGATACGCAGTATTTT
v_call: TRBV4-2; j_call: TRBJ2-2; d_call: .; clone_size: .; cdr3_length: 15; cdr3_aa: CASSPEGSGAGELFF; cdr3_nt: TGTGCCAGCAGCCCTGAAGGTTCGGGGGCCGGGGAGCTGTTTTTT
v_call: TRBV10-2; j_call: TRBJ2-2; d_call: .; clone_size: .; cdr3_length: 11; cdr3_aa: CASSHGPELFF; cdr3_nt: TGCGCCAGCAGCCACGGACCAGAGCTGTTTTTT
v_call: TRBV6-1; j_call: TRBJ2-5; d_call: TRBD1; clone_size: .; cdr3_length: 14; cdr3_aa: CASSGRTGQETQYF; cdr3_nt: TGTGCCAGCAGTGGAAGGACAGGGCAAGAGACCCAGTACTTC
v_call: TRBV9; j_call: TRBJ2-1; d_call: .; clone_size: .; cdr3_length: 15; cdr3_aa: CASSVEGLSYNEQFF; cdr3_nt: TGTGCCAGCAGCGTAGAGGGATTATCCTACAATGAGCAGTTCTTC
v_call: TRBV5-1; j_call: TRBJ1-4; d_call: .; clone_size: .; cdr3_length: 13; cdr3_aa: CASSGAPNEKLFF; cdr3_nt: TGCGCCAGCAGCGGGGCGCCTAATGAAAAACTGTTTTTT
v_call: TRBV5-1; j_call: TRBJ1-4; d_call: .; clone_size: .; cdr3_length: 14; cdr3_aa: CASSLGQLNEKLFF; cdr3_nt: TGCGCCAGCAGCTTGGGTCAACTTAATGAAAAACTGTTTTTT
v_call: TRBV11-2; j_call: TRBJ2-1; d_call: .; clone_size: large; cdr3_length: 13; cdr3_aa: CASSLTTGNEQFF; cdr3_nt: TGTGCCAGCAGCCTTACGACGGGGAATGAGCAGTTCTTC
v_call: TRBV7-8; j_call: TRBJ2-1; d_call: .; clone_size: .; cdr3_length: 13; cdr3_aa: CASSFNPYNEQFF; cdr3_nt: TGTGCCAGCAGCTTTAATCCTTACAATGAGCAGTTCTTC
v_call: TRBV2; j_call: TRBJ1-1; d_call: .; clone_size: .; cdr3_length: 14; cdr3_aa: CASGGTRGGTEAFF; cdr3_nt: TGTGCCAGCGGGGGGACCAGGGGTGGAACTGAAGCTTTCTTT
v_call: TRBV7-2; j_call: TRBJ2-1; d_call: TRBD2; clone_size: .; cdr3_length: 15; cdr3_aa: CASSPGTRAYNEQFF; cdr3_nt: TGTGCCAGCAGTCCCGGGACTAGGGCCTACAATGAGCAGTTCTTC
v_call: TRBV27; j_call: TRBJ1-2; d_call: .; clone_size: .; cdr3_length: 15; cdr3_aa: CASSLLRDLDYGYTF; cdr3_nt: TGTGCCAGCAGTCTCCTCAGGGATCTGGACTATGGCTACACCTTC